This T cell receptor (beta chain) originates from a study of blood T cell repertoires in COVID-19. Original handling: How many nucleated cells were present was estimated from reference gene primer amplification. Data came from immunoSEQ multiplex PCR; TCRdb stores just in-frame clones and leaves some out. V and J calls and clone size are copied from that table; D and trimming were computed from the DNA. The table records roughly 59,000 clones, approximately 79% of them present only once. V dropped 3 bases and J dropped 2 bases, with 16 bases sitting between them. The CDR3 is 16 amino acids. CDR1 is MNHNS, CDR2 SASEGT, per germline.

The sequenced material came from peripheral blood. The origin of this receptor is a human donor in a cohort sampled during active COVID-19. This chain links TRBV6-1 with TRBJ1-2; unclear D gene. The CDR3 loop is CASSDGRSGFNYGYTF. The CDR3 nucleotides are TGTGCCAGCAGTGACGGACGGAGCGGTTTCAACTATGGCTACACCTTC.